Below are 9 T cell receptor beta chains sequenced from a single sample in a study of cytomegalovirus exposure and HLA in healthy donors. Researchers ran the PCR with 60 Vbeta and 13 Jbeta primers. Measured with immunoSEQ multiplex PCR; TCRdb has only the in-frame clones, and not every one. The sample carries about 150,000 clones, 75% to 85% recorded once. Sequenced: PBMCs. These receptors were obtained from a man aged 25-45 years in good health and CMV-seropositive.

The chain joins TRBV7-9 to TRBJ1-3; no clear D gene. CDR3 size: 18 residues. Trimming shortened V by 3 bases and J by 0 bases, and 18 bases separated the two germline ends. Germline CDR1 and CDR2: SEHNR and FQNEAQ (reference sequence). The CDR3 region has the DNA TGTGCCAGCAGCTTCCCCCCGGGGAATTTCAACTCTGGAAACACCATATATTTT. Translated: CASSFPPGNFNSGNTIYF.

The CDR3 loop is CATQTIAGENYEQYF. For the CDR3, the DNA is TGTGCCACCCAGACGATAGCGGGAGAAAACTATGAGCAGTACTTC. This chain uses TRBV6-5 with TRBJ2-7, with 9 nucleotides matching TRBD2. The CDR3 spans 15 residues. J lost 7 bases, V lost 10 bases, and 17 bases had no gene match. Germline V gene lookup returns CDR1 MNHEY and CDR2 SVGAGI.

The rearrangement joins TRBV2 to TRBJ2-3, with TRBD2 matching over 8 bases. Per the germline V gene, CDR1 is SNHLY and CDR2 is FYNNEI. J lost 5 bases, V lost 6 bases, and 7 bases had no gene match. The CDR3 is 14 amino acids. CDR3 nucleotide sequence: TGTGCCAGCAGAGAGCGGGAGCAGGGAGATACGCAGTATTTT. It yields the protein CASREREQGDTQYF.

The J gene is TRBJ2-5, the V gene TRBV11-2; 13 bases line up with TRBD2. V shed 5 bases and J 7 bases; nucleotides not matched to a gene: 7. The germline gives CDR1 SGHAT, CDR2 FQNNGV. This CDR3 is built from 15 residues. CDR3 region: CASSPGTSGAGTQYF. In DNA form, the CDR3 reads TGTGCCAGCAGCCCGGGGACTAGCGGGGCCGGGACCCAGTACTTC.

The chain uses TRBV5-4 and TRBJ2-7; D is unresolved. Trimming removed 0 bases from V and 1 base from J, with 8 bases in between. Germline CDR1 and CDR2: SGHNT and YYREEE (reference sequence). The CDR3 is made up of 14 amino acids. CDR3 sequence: CASSLDQVSYEQYF. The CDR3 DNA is TGTGCCAGCAGCTTGGATCAGGTGTCCTACGAGCAGTACTTC.

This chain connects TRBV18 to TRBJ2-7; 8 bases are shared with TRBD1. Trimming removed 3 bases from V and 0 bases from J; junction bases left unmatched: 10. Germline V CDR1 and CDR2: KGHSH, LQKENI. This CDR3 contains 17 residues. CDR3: CASSPSGTGPSSYEQYF. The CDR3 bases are TGTGCCAGCTCACCGTCGGGGACAGGCCCTAGCTCCTACGAGCAGTACTTC.

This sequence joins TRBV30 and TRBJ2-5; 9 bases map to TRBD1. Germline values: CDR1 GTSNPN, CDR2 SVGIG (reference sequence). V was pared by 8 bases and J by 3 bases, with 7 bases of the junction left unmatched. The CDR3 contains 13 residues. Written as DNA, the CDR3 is TGTGCCGAGAGGACAGGGGTTGAAGAGACCCAGTACTTC. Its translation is CAERTGVEETQYF.

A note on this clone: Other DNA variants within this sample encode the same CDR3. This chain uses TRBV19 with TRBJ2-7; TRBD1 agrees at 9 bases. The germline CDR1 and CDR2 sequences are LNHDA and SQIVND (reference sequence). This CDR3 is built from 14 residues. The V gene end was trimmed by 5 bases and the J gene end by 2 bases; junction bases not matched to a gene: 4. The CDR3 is CASSPRQGAYEQYF. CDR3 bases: TGTGCCAGTAGTCCCAGACAGGGGGCCTACGAGCAGTACTTC.

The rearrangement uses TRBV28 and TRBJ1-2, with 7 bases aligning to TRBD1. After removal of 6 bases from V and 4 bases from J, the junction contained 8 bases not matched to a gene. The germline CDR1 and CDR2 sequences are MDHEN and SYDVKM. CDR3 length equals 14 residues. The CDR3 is CASREPGQSYGYTF. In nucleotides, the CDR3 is TGTGCCAGCAGGGAACCGGGACAGTCCTATGGCTACACCTTC.